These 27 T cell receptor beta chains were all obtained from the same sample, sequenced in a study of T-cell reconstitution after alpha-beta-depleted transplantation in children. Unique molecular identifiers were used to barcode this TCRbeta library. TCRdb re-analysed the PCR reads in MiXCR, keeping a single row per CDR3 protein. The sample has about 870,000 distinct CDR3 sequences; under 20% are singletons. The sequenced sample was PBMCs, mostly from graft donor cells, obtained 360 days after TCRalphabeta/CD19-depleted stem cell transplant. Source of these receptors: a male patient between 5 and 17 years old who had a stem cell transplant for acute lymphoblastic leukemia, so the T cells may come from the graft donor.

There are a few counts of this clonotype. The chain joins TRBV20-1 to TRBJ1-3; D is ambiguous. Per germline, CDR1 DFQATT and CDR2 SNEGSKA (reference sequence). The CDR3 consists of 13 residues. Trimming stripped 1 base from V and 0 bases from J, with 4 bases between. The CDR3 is CSARVASGNTIYF. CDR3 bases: TGCAGTGCTAGAGTGGCCTCTGGAAACACCATATATTTT.

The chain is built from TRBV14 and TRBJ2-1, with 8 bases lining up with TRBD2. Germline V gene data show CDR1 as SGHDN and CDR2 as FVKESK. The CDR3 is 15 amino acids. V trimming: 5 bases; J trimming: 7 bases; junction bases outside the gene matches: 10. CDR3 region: CASSARPGLENEQFF. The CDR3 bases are TGTGCCAGCAGCGCCCGCCCGGGACTAGAGAATGAGCAGTTCTTC.

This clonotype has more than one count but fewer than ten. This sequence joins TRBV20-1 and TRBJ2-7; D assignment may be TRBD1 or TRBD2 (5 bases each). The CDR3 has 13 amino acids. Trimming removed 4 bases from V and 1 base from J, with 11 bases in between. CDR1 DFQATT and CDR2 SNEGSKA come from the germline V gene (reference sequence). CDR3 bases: TGCAGTGCTACTGGGACCCTATCCTACGAGCAGTACTTC. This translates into CSATGTLSYEQYF.

CDR3 sequence reads: CASSQDGPTGRDEQFF. The DNA for the CDR3 is TGTGCCAGCAGCCAAGATGGTCCGACGGGTAGGGATGAGCAGTTCTTC. The chain carries TRBV14 and TRBJ2-1; D not certain. CDR3 length equals 16 residues. V was pared by 0 bases and J by 8 bases, with 17 bases between. Germline-derived CDR1 and CDR2 are SGHDN and FVKESK.

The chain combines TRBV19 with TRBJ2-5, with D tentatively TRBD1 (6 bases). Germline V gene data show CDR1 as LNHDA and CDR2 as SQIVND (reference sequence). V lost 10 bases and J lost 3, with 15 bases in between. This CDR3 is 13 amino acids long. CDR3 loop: CATNDRFEETQYF. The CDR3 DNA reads TGTGCCACTAATGACAGGTTTGAAGAGACCCAGTACTTC.

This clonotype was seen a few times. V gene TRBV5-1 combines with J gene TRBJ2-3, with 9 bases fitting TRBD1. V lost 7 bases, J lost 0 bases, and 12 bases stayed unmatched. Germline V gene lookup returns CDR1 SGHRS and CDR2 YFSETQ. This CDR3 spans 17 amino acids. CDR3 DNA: TGCGCCAGCTATCCGGGACAGGGTTCGGGTAGCACAGATACGCAGTATTTT. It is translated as CASYPGQGSGSTDTQYF.

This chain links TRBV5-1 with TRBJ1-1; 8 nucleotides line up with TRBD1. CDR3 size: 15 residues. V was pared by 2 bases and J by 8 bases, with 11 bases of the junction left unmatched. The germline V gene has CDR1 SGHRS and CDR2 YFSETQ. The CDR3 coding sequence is TGCGCCAGCAGCTTATTCAGGACAGGGATAATGGAAGCTTTCTTT. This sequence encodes CASSLFRTGIMEAFF.

The CDR3 DNA is TGTGCCAGCAGCCCAGGGGCAGGCTGGTTCGATGGCTACACCTTC. Residues: CASSPGAGWFDGYTF. The chain uses TRBV7-9 and TRBJ1-2, with D possibly TRBD1 on 6 matching bases. The CDR3 is 15 residues long. The germline gives CDR1 SEHNR, CDR2 FQNEAQ (reference sequence). V lost 5 bases and J 6 bases, leaving 19 bases between the germline ends. Variable domain in full (rest from reference TRBV7-9 and TRBJ1-2): DTGVSQNPRHKITKRGQNVTFRCDPISEHNRLYWYRQTLGQGPEFLTYFQNEAQLEKSRLLSDRFSAERPKGSFSTLEIQRTEQGDSAMYLCASSPGAGWFDGYTFGSGTRLTVV.

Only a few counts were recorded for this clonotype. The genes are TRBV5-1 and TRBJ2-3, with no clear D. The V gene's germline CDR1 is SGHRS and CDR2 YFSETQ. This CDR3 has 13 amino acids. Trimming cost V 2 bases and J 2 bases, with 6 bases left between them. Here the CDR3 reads CASSFGHTDTQYF. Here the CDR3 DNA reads TGCGCCAGCAGCTTTGGCCACACAGATACGCAGTATTTT.

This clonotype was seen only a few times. This chain's CDR3 is CSVETMWGEANEQFF. CDR3 nucleotide sequence: TGCAGCGTTGAGACGATGTGGGGGGAAGCCAATGAGCAGTTCTTC. The rearrangement joins TRBV29-1 to TRBJ2-1; possible D gene TRBD2, 6 bases. Germline CDR1 is SQVTM and CDR2 is ANQGSEA. Trimming stripped 3 bases from V and 6 bases from J, with 18 bases between. This CDR3 region has 15 residues.

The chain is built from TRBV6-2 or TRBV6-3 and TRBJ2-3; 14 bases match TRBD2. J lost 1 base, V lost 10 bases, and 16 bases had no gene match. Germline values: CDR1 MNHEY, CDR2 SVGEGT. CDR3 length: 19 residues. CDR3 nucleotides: TGTGCCATCAGATCCACCGGGACTAGCGGGAGAGTGGGCACAGATACGCAGTATTTT. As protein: CAIRSTGTSGRVGTDTQYF.

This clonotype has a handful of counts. As DNA, the CDR3 is TGCAGTGCTCCCCGACTAGCGGGTGCCAAAAACATTCAGTACTTC. It yields the protein CSAPRLAGAKNIQYF. The chain recombines TRBV20-1 with TRBJ2-4; 10 positions match TRBD2. This CDR3 contains 15 residues. Trimming removed 5 bases from V and 1 base from J; junction bases left unmatched: 5. In germline, CDR1 is DFQATT, CDR2 SNEGSKA (reference sequence).

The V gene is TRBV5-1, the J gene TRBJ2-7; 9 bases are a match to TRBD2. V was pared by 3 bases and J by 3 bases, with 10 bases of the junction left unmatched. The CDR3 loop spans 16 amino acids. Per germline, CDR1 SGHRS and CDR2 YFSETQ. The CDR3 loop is CASSSPTSGSHYEQYF. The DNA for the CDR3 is TGCGCCAGCAGCTCCCCTACTAGCGGGTCCCACTACGAGCAGTACTTC. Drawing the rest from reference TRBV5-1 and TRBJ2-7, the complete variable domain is KAGVTQTPRYLIKTRGQQVTLSCSPISGHRSVSWYQQTPGQGLQFLFEYFSETQRNKGNFPGRFSGRQFSNSRSEMNVSTLELGDSALYLCASSSPTSGSHYEQYFGPGTRLTVT.

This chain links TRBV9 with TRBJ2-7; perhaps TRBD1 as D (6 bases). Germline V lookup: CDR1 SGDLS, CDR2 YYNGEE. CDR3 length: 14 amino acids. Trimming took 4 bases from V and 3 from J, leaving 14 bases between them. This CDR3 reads CASSPRGRGYEQYF. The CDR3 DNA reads TGTGCCAGCAGCCCCAGGGGAAGGGGCTACGAGCAGTACTTC. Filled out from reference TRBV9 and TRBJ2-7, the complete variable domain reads DSGVTQTPKHLITATGQRVTLRCSPRSGDLSVYWYQQSLDQGLQFLIQYYNGEERAKGNILERFSAQQFPDLHSELNLSSLELGDSALYFCASSPRGRGYEQYFGPGTRLTVT.

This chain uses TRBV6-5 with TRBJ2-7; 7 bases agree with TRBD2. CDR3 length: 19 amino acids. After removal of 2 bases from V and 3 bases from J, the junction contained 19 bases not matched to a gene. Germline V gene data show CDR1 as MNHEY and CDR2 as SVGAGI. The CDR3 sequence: CASSYVRGTPGTTYYEQYF. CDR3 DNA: TGTGCCAGCAGTTACGTGAGGGGTACCCCCGGGACTACATACTACGAGCAGTACTTC.

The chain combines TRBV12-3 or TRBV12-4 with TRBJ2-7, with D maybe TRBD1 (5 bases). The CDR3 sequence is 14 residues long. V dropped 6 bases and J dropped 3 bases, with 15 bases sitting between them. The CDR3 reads CASSTWGSDYEQYF. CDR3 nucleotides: TGTGCCAGCAGCACTTGGGGCAGCGACTACGAGCAGTACTTC.

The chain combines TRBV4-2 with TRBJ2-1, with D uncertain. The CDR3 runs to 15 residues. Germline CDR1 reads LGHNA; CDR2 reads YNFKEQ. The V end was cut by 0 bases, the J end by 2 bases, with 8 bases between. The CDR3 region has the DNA TGTGCCAGCAGCCAAGATAGGGTGGCCTACAATGAGCAGTTCTTC. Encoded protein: CASSQDRVAYNEQFF.

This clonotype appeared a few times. The CDR3 sequence is CASSQGLAGGLVETQYF. The CDR3 coding sequence is TGTGCCAGCAGTCAGGGACTAGCGGGAGGACTTGTCGAGACCCAGTACTTC. The chain recombines TRBV12-3 or TRBV12-4 with TRBJ2-5; TRBD2 matches at 15 bases. V shed 5 bases and J 5 bases; nucleotides not matched to a gene: 9. The CDR3 loop spans 17 amino acids.

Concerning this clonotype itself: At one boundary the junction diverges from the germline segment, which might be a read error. Here the CDR3 reads CANSPQGDQPQHF. CDR3 sequence (DNA): TGTGCCAACAGCCCGCAGGGGGATCAGCCCCAGCATTTT. This chain joins TRBV4-2 and TRBJ1-5; 7 bases line up with TRBD1. The CDR3 totals 13 residues. Germline loops: CDR1 LGHNA, CDR2 YNFKEQ.

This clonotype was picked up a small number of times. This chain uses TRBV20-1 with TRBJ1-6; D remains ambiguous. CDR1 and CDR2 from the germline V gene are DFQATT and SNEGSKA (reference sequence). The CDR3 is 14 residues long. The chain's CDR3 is CSTHGSSYNSPLHF. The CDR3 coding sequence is TGCAGCACGCATGGGAGCTCCTATAATTCACCCCTCCACTTT.

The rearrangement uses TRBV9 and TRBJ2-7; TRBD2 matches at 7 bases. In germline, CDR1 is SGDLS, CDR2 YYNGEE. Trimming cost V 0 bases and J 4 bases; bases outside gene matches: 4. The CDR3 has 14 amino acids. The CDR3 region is CASSVAAGAYEQYF. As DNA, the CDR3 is TGTGCCAGCAGCGTAGCTGCGGGAGCATACGAGCAGTACTTC. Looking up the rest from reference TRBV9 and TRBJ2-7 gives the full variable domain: DSGVTQTPKHLITATGQRVTLRCSPRSGDLSVYWYQQSLDQGLQFLIQYYNGEERAKGNILERFSAQQFPDLHSELNLSSLELGDSALYFCASSVAAGAYEQYFGPGTRLTVT.

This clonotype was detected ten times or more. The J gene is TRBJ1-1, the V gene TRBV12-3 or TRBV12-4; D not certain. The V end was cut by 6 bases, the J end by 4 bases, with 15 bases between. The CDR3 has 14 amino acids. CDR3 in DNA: TGTGCCAGCAGCCCCGAGGGCCTGGGCACTGAAGCTTTCTTT. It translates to CASSPEGLGTEAFF.

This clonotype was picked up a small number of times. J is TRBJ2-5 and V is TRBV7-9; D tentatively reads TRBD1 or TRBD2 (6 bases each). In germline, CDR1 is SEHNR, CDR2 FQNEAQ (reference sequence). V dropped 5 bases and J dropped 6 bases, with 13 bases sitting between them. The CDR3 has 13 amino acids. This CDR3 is CASSPGGKKTQYF. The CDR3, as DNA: TGTGCCAGCAGCCCCGGGGGCAAGAAGACCCAGTACTTC.

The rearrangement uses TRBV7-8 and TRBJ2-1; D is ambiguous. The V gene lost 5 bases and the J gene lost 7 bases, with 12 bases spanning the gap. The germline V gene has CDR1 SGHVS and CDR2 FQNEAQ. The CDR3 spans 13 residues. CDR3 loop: CASSPPSWNEQFF. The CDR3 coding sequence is TGTGCCAGCAGCCCGCCCTCATGGAATGAGCAGTTCTTC.

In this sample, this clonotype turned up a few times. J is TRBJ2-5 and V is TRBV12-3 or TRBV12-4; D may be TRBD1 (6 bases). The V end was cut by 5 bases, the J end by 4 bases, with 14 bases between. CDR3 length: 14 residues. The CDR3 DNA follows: TGTGCCAGCAGTCCCAGGGGCAACGGAGAGACCCAGTACTTC. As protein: CASSPRGNGETQYF.

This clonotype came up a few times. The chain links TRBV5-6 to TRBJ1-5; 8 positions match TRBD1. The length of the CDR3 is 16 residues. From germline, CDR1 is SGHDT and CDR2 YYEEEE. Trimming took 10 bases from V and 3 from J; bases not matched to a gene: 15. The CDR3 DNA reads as TGTGCCCGCTCCAGGCCCGGGACAGGCGTCAATCAGCCCCAGCATTTT. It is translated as CARSRPGTGVNQPQHF.

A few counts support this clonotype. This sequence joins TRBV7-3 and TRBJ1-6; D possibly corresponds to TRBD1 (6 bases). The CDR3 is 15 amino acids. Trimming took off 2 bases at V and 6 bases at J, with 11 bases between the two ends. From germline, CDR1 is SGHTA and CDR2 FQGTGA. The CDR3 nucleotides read TGTGCCAGCAGCTTACGGGTAGGGGGTAATTCACCCCTCCACTTT. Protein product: CASSLRVGGNSPLHF.